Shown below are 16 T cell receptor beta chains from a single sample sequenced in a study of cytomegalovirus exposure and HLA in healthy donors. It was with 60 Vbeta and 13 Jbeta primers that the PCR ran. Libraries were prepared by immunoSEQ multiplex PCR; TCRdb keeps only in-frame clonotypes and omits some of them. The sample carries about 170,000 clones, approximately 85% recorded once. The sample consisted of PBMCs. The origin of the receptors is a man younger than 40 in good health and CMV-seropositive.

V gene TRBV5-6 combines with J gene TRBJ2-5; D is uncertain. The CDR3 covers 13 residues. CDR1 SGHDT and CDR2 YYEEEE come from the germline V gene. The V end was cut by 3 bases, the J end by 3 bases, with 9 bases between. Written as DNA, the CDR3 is TGTGCCAGCAGCTCAGTGAACGAAGAGACCCAGTACTTC. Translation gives CASSSVNEETQYF.

The CDR3 DNA reads TGTGCCAGCAGCGAGGGTAGGGCCGGGGAGCTGTTTTTT. Its translation is CASSEGRAGELFF. This chain links TRBV5-4 with TRBJ2-2; a weak D match, TRBD2 (5 bases). Germline loops: CDR1 SGHNT, CDR2 YYREEE (reference sequence). The CDR3 runs 13 residues. The V and J ends lost 4 bases and 6 bases respectively, with 10 bases between them.

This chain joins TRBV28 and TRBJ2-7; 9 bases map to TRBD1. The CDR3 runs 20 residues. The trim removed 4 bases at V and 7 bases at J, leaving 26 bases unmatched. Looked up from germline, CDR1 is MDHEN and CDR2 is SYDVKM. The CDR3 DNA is TGTGCCAGCAGTTCTGCGGGACAGGGTCGTTATGGTGAGAGGTTGGGGGAGCAGTACTTC. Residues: CASSSAGQGRYGERLGEQYF.

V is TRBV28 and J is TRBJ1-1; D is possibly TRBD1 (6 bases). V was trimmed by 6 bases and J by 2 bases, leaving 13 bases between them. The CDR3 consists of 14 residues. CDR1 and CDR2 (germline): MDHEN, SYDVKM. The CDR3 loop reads CASRYGQFNTEAFF. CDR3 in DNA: TGTGCCAGCAGATATGGACAGTTTAACACTGAAGCTTTCTTT.

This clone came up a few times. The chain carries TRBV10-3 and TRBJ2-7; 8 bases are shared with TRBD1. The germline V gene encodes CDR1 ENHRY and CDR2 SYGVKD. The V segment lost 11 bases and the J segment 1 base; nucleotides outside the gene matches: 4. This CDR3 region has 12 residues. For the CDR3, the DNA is TGTGCCGGGGGACAGGATTCCTACGAGCAGTACTTC. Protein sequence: CAGGQDSYEQYF.

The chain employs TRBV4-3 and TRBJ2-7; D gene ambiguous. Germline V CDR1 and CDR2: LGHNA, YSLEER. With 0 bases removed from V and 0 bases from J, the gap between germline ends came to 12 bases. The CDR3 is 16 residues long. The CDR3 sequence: CASSQDGPRSSYEQYF. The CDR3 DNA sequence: TGCGCCAGCAGCCAAGATGGCCCCAGGTCCTCCTACGAGCAGTACTTC.

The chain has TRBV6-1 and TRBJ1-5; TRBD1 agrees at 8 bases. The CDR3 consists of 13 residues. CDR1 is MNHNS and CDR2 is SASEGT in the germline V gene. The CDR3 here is CATTGGTNQPQHF. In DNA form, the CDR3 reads TGTGCTACCACAGGGGGAACCAATCAGCCCCAGCATTTT.

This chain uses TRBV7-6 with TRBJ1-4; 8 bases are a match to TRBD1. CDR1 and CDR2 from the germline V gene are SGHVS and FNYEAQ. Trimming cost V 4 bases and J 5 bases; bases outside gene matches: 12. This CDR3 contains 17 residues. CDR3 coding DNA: TGTGCCAGCAGCTGGACAGGGCCCTCCGGATTAAATGAAAAACTGTTTTTT. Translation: CASSWTGPSGLNEKLFF.

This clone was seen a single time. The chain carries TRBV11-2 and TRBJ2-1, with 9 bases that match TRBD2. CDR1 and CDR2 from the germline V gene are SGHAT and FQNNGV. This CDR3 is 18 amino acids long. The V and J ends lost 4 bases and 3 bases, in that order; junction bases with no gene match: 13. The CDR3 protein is CASSSRGFSGSVYNEQFF. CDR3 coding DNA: TGTGCCAGCAGCTCCCGAGGTTTTAGCGGGAGTGTCTACAATGAGCAGTTCTTC.

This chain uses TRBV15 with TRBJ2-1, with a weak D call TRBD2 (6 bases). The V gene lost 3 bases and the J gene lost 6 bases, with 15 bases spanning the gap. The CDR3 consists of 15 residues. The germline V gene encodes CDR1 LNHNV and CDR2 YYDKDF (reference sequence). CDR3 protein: CATSSQGLFFNEQFF. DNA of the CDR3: TGTGCCACCAGCAGCCAAGGACTATTCTTCAATGAGCAGTTCTTC.

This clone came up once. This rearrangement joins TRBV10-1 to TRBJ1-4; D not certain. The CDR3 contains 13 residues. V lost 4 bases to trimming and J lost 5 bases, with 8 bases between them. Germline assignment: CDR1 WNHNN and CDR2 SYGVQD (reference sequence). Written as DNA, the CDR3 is TGCGCCAGCAGTGTCGCGGGGAATGAAAAACTGTTTTTT. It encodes CASSVAGNEKLFF.

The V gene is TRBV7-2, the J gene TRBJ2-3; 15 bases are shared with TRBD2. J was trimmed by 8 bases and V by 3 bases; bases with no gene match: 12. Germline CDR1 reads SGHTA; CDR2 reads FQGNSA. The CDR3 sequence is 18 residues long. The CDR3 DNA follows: TGTGCCAGCAGCTTGGGACTAGCGGGAGGAGGGTCCCCGGTTACGCAGTATTTT. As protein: CASSLGLAGGGSPVTQYF.

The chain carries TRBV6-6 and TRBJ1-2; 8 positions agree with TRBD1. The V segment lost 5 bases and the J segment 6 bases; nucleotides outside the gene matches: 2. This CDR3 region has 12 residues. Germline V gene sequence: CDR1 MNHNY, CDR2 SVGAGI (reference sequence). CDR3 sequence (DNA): TGTGCCAGCAGTAAACAGGGGGATGGCTACACCTTC. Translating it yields CASSKQGDGYTF.

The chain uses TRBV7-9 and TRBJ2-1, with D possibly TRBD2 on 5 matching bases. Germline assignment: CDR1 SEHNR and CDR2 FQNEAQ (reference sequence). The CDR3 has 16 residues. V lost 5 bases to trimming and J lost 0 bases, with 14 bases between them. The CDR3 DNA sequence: TGTGCCAGCAGCCCAGGTGAGGGAAACTCCTACAATGAGCAGTTCTTC. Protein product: CASSPGEGNSYNEQFF. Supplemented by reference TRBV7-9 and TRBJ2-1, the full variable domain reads DTGVSQNPRHKITKRGQNVTFRCDPISEHNRLYWYRQTLGQGPEFLTYFQNEAQLEKSRLLSDRFSAERPKGSFSTLEIQRTEQGDSAMYLCASSPGEGNSYNEQFFGPGTRLTVL.

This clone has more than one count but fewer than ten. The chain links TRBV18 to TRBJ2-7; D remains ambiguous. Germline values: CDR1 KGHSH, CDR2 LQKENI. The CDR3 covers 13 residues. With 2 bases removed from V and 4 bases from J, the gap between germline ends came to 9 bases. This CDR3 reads CASSPEESYEQYF. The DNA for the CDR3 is TGTGCCAGCTCACCAGAGGAGAGTTACGAGCAGTACTTC. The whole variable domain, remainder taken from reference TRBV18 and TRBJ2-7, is NAGVMQNPRHLVRRRGQEARLRCSPMKGHSHVYWYRQLPEEGLKFMVYLQKENIIDESGMPKERFSAEFPKEGPSILRIQQVVRGDSAAYFCASSPEESYEQYFGPGTRLTVT.

The CDR3 region has the DNA TGTGCCAGCAGTGAACATAGGGGGACAGGGGGCTCCTACAATGAGCAGTTCTTC. As protein: CASSEHRGTGGSYNEQFF. This chain links TRBV2 with TRBJ2-1; 11 positions match TRBD1. Germline V lookup: CDR1 SNHLY, CDR2 FYNNEI. The CDR3 sequence is 18 residues long. V was pared by 2 bases and J by 0 bases, with 6 bases of the junction left unmatched. Full variable domain (missing parts from reference TRBV2 and TRBJ2-1): EPEVTQTPSHQVTQMGQEVILRCVPISNHLYFYWYRQILGQKVEFLVSFYNNEISEKSEIFDDQFSVERPDGSNFTLKIRSTKLEDSAMYFCASSEHRGTGGSYNEQFFGPGTRLTVL.